A selection of T cell receptor beta chains follows, all from one sample in a study of shared clonotypes between healthy human individuals. Profiling relied on immunoSEQ multiplex PCR, and the TCRdb table lists in-frame clones only, not all of them. The sample consists of millions of clones, 90% to 95% of them appearing once. Sequencing was carried out using naive CD4+ T cells sorted from blood. These receptors all come from a man in his late teens or twenties in good health. Each CDR3 is given with its conserved first and last residue. The order of the fields is clone size, V gene, D gene, J gene, CDR3 protein, CDR3 DNA. A D gene is named only where the DNA matches it firmly. Clone size is not always given. Where it is, it says once, few, many or a class for expanded clones.

NA,TRBV4-1,TRBD2,TRBJ2-7,CASSQPTSGSHEQYF,TGCGCCAGCAGCCAGCCGACTAGCGGGAGCCACGAGCAGTACTTC
NA,TRBV18,NA,TRBJ2-1,CASSETQVYNEQFF,TGTGCCAGCTCAGAGACACAGGTCTACAATGAGCAGTTCTTC
NA,TRBV6-6,NA,TRBJ1-6,CASSYHGPNSPLHF,TGTGCCAGCAGTTACCATGGTCCGAATTCACCCCTCCACTTT
NA,TRBV6-6,TRBD2,TRBJ2-1,CASSYSGAYNEQFF,TGTGCCAGCAGTTATAGCGGGGCCTACAATGAGCAGTTCTTC
NA,TRBV9,TRBD2,TRBJ2-3,CASSVSGVTDTQYF,TGTGCCAGCAGCGTTAGCGGGGTCACAGATACGCAGTATTTT
NA,TRBV30,NA,TRBJ1-4,CAWSTTGTTNEKLFF,TGTGCCTGGAGTACAACAGGGACAACTAATGAAAAACTGTTTTTT
NA,TRBV28,TRBD1,TRBJ1-2,CASSSPAGQLGYGYTF,TGTGCCAGCAGTTCCCCGGCGGGACAGTTGGGCTATGGCTACACCTTC
many,TRBV11-3,NA,TRBJ1-1,CASSLGGNEAFF,TGTGCCAGCAGCTTAGGTGGAAATGAAGCTTTCTTT
NA,TRBV5-1,NA,TRBJ2-2,CASSLQGHTGELFF,TGCGCCAGCAGCCTCCAGGGGCACACCGGGGAGCTGTTTTTT
NA,TRBV5-1,NA,TRBJ1-4,CASRLGQSATNEKLFF,TGCGCCAGCAGATTAGGACAGAGTGCAACTAATGAAAAACTGTTTTTT
NA,TRBV10-1,TRBD1,TRBJ2-7,CASSRTGSVYEQYF,TGCGCCAGCAGCCGGACAGGGTCCGTATACGAGCAGTACTTC
NA,TRBV19,NA,TRBJ1-2,CASIRTATGYGYTF,TGTGCCAGTATAAGGACAGCCACCGGCTATGGCTACACCTTC
NA,TRBV30,TRBD1,TRBJ1-6,CAWSIRGNNSPLHF,TGTGCCTGGAGTATCAGGGGGAATAATTCACCCCTCCACTTT
NA,TRBV7-8,NA,TRBJ2-6,CASSLDGLSVLTF,TGTGCCAGCAGCTTGGACGGGTTAAGCGTCCTGACTTTC
NA,TRBV29-1,TRBD2,TRBJ2-7,CSVDTSGLAGVNEQYF,TGCAGCGTTGATACCTCGGGACTAGCGGGAGTTAACGAGCAGTACTTC
NA,TRBV7-8,NA,TRBJ1-1,CASSTTERGAFF,TGTGCCAGCAGCACTACAGAGAGGGGAGCTTTCTTT
once,TRBV2,NA,TRBJ2-2,CASSDGVRFWELFF,TGTGCCAGCAGTGACGGAGTGCGCTTTTGGGAGCTGTTTTTT
NA,TRBV25-1,NA,TRBJ2-1,CASSGRLGTYNEQFF,TGTGCCAGCAGTGGCAGACTAGGCACTTACAATGAGCAGTTCTTC
once,TRBV9,TRBD1,TRBJ2-5,CASSSRGGTGSETQYF,TGTGCCAGCAGCTCCAGGGGCGGGACAGGGTCCGAGACCCAGTACTTC
NA,TRBV5-4,TRBD2,TRBJ2-3,CASSLLSGGFSTDTQYF,TGTGCCAGCAGCTTGCTGAGCGGGGGATTTAGCACAGATACGCAGTATTTT
NA,TRBV6-5,NA,TRBJ2-1,CASSTTTGEQFF,TGTGCCAGCAGTACGACGACCGGTGAGCAGTTCTTC
once,TRBV18,TRBD1,TRBJ1-5,CASSPPTGGIGNQPQHF,TGTGCCAGCTCACCACCGACAGGGGGAATAGGAAATCAGCCCCAGCATTTT
NA,TRBV5-1,TRBD1,TRBJ1-1,CASSERTGNTEAFF,TGCGCCAGCAGCGAGAGGACAGGGAACACTGAAGCTTTCTTT
NA,TRBV29-1,TRBD1,TRBJ2-7,CSASPGTGIYEQYF,TGCAGCGCCTCTCCCGGGACAGGGATCTACGAGCAGTACTTC
NA,TRBV6-6,NA,TRBJ1-1,CASSARGFSEAFF,TGTGCCAGCAGTGCCAGGGGTTTCTCTGAAGCTTTCTTT
NA,TRBV6-6,TRBD2,TRBJ2-1,CAIGTSGSAQFF,TGTGCCATAGGAACTAGCGGGAGTGCGCAGTTCTTC
NA,TRBV7-8,NA,TRBJ2-2,CASRNRGPMAGELFF,TGTGCCAGCAGGAACCGCGGCCCGATGGCAGGGGAGCTGTTTTTT
NA,TRBV7-2,NA,TRBJ2-3,CASSLDSRLSTDTQYF,TGTGCCAGCAGCTTAGATAGCAGGCTTAGCACAGATACGCAGTATTTT
NA,TRBV6-1,NA,TRBJ1-1,CASSEGGYRVGQAFF,TGTGCCAGCAGTGAAGGCGGGTATCGAGTGGGGCAAGCTTTCTTT
NA,TRBV4-1,NA,TRBJ2-4,CASSPFWDLAKNIQYF,TGCGCCAGCAGCCCTTTCTGGGACCTAGCCAAAAACATTCAGTACTTC
NA,TRBV4-3,NA,TRBJ2-7,CASSQGNGNSYEQYF,TGCGCCAGCAGCCAGGGTAACGGAAACTCCTACGAGCAGTACTTC
NA,TRBV28,NA,TRBJ2-2,CASSLRGTGELFF,TGTGCCAGCAGTTTACGGGGAACCGGGGAGCTGTTTTTT
NA,TRBV5-6,NA,TRBJ2-3,CASSLVGTDTQYF,TGTGCCAGCAGCTTGGTTGGCACAGATACGCAGTATTTT
NA,TRBV30,NA,TRBJ1-6,CAWNPGEHNSPLHF,TGTGCCTGGAACCCGGGAGAGCATAATTCACCCCTCCACTTT
NA,TRBV6-5,NA,TRBJ1-1,CASSWGPEAFF,TGTGCCAGCAGTTGGGGACCTGAAGCTTTCTTT
NA,TRBV5-1,TRBD2,TRBJ2-2,CASSAHTSETTGELFF,TGCGCCAGCAGCGCTCATACTAGCGAGACCACCGGGGAGCTGTTTTTT
once,TRBV7-9,TRBD1,TRBJ1-2,CASSLRDSTTF,TGTGCCAGCAGCTTGAGGGACAGCACCACCTTC
NA,TRBV6-6,NA,TRBJ2-7,CASSYSSGKYEQYF,TGTGCCAGCAGTTACTCGTCAGGGAAGTACGAGCAGTACTTC
NA,TRBV6-1,NA,TRBJ2-7,CASSEGSPLLYEQYF,TGTGCCAGCAGTGAAGGTTCTCCTCTTCTCTACGAGCAGTACTTC
NA,TRBV10-3,NA,TRBJ2-1,CAISESQGGNEQFF,TGTGCCATCAGTGAGTCCCAGGGAGGCAATGAGCAGTTCTTC
NA,TRBV6-5,NA,TRBJ2-3,CASSVRQSTDTQYF,TGTGCCAGCAGTGTTAGACAAAGCACAGATACGCAGTATTTT
once,TRBV6-5,TRBD2,TRBJ2-2,CASGRGVVGGELFF,TGTGCCAGCGGCCGGGGGGTTGTCGGCGGGGAGCTGTTTTTT
once,TRBV5-6,TRBD2,TRBJ2-6,CASSFGLARSGANVLTF,TGTGCCAGCAGCTTCGGACTAGCGCGCTCTGGGGCCAACGTCCTGACTTTC
NA,TRBV28,NA,TRBJ2-7,CASSWGRNEQYF,TGTGCCAGCAGTTGGGGCAGGAACGAGCAGTACTTC
NA,TRBV5-1,NA,TRBJ2-4,CASSRGGQGEGNIQYF,TGCGCCAGCAGCCGAGGGGGTCAGGGCGAGGGGAACATTCAGTACTTC
NA,TRBV4-1,NA,TRBJ2-5,CASSQEGALDRTQYF,TGCGCCAGCAGCCAAGAAGGGGCACTAGATCGGACCCAGTACTTC
NA,TRBV9,TRBD1,TRBJ1-5,CASSLTGEGQPQHF,TGTGCCAGCAGTCTTACAGGGGAGGGTCAGCCCCAGCATTTT
once,TRBV25-1,TRBD1,TRBJ2-2,CASSPWTGAGELFF,TGTGCCAGCAGCCCCTGGACAGGCGCCGGGGAGCTGTTTTTT
NA,TRBV2,NA,TRBJ2-5,CASSPGNLGETQYF,TGTGCCAGCAGTCCTGGGAACCTGGGAGAGACCCAGTACTTC
once,TRBV5-1,NA,TRBJ2-2,CASSLVRLTGELFF,TGCGCCAGCAGCTTGGTCCGGCTTACCGGGGAGCTGTTTTTT
NA,TRBV6-5,NA,TRBJ2-7,CASSRATGGEQYF,TGTGCCAGCAGTCGAGCGACAGGCGGGGAGCAGTACTTC
NA,TRBV29-1,TRBD1,TRBJ1-1,CSGGQGDTEAFF,TGCAGCGGGGGACAGGGAGATACTGAAGCTTTCTTT
NA,TRBV29-1,NA,TRBJ2-7,CSVLTGRGVYEQYF,TGCAGCGTGCTCACAGGCCGTGGGGTCTACGAGCAGTACTTC
NA,TRBV2,NA,TRBJ2-7,CASSEDPVGRYEQYF,TGTGCCAGCAGTGAGGATCCCGTGGGCCGCTACGAGCAGTACTTC
NA,TRBV16,NA,TRBJ2-7,CASSQLRGGSSYEQYF,TGTGCCAGCAGCCAATTACGAGGGGGTTCCTCCTACGAGCAGTACTTC
NA,TRBV7-2,NA,TRBJ1-6,CASRPGRQNSPLHF,TGTGCCAGCAGACCGGGACGGCAAAATTCACCCCTCCACTTT
NA,TRBV6-1,TRBD1,TRBJ2-7,CASSESRTGTYEQYF,TGTGCCAGCAGTGAATCCCGGACAGGAACCTACGAGCAGTACTTC
NA,TRBV30,TRBD1,TRBJ1-5,CAWAGQENQPQHF,TGTGCCTGGGCGGGACAGGAAAATCAGCCCCAGCATTTT
NA,TRBV4-3,TRBD1,TRBJ2-6,CASSRPGTGPSGANVLTF,TGCGCCAGCAGCCGCCCCGGGACAGGGCCGTCTGGGGCCAACGTCCTGACTTTC
NA,TRBV7-2,NA,TRBJ2-7,CASSLAGGPTYEQYF,TGTGCCAGCAGCTTAGCCGGCGGGCCCACCTACGAGCAGTACTTC